A selection of T cell receptor beta chains follows, all from one sample in a study of T-cell reconstitution after alpha-beta-depleted transplantation in children. TCRdb recomputed calls from the PCR reads with MiXCR, one row per CDR3 protein. The data hold a few hundred thousand distinct CDR3 sequences, with roughly a tenth observed a single time. The sample consisted of PBMCs, taken before TCRalphabeta/CD19-depleted stem cell transplant. These receptors were taken from a boy in the first two years of life with acute myeloid leukemia, due to receive a stem cell transplant. The CDR3 runs from the conserved cysteine through the conserved F or W. A D gene is named only where the DNA matches it firmly. Clone size, where shown, is once, few, many, or a class for clones that have expanded.

j_gene,v_gene,abundance,d_gene,CDR3nt,CDR3aa
TRBJ2-7,TRBV5-6,many,.,TGTGCCAGCAGCAGACCGTCTTCCTACGAGCAGTACTTC,CASSRPSSYEQYF
TRBJ2-1,TRBV9,.,TRBD2,TGTGCCAGCAGCGTAGAACTAGCGGGGGCCTACAATGAGCAGTTCTTC,CASSVELAGAYNEQFF
TRBJ2-5,TRBV14,many,.,TGTGCCAGCAGCCAGAACATCCAAGAGACCCAGTACTTC,CASSQNIQETQYF
TRBJ2-5,TRBV13,many,.,TGTGCCAGCAGCTTTCACAGGGAACAAGAGACCCAGTACTTC,CASSFHREQETQYF
TRBJ1-1,TRBV5-1,few,TRBD1,TGCGCCAGCAGTCAGCCCTACAGGGGGCTGAACACTGAAGCTTTCTTT,CASSQPYRGLNTEAFF
TRBJ2-5,TRBV28,.,TRBD1,TGTGCCAGCAGCCCGGACAGGTCTCAAGAGACCCAGTACTTC,CASSPDRSQETQYF
TRBJ2-1,TRBV6-5,.,TRBD2,TGTGCCAGCAGTTACTCCGGGACTAGCGGGAGGGATGAGCAGTTCTTC,CASSYSGTSGRDEQFF
TRBJ2-1,TRBV12-3/TRBV12-4,few,TRBD2,TGTGCCAGCCTCCGCGGGACTAGCGTGCACAATGAGCAGTTCTTC,CASLRGTSVHNEQFF
TRBJ2-5,TRBV12-3/TRBV12-4,few,.,TGTGCCAGCGCTGATCTTATCCTACAAGAGACCCAGTACTTC,CASADLILQETQYF
TRBJ1-2,TRBV11-2,many,.,TGTGCCAGCAGCCCCCTCGGACAGAGCTATGGCTACACCTTC,CASSPLGQSYGYTF
TRBJ2-7,TRBV27,many,.,TGTGCCAGCATGGGGAGGTTTGGGGTCTACGAGCAGTACTTC,CASMGRFGVYEQYF
TRBJ2-1,TRBV12-3/TRBV12-4,many,.,TGTGCCATCGCCCGTAGCTCCTACAATGAGCAGTTCTTC,CAIARSSYNEQFF
TRBJ2-1,TRBV29-1,many,TRBD1,TGCAGCGGCCGAGACAGGGGGAATGAGCAGTTCTTC,CSGRDRGNEQFF
TRBJ2-2,TRBV27,many,.,TGTGCCAGCAGTCCCTCCGGGACTCACAACACCGGGGAGCTGTTTTTT,CASSPSGTHNTGELFF
TRBJ1-5,TRBV21-1,.,.,TGTGCCAGCAGCCCCATAAGACAGAGCGTTAGCGATCAGCCCCAGCATTTT,CASSPIRQSVSDQPQHF
TRBJ1-5,TRBV6-2/TRBV6-3,many,.,TGTGCCAGCAGTTACTCCGGCGGGGGCAATCAGCCCCAGCATTTT,CASSYSGGGNQPQHF
TRBJ2-3,TRBV11-3,.,TRBD2,TGTGCCAGCAGCCCGGATGGTAGCGGGGTTACAGATACGCAGTATTTT,CASSPDGSGVTDTQYF
TRBJ2-5,TRBV20-1,many,TRBD2,TGCAGTGCTAGAGATCAGACTAGCGGGAGAGAGACCCAGTACTTC,CSARDQTSGRETQYF
TRBJ2-7,TRBV7-2,many,TRBD1,TGTGCCAGCAGCTATGACAGGGGCCTGCAGTACTTC,CASSYDRGLQYF
TRBJ2-7,TRBV7-2,.,.,TGTCCCAGCAGCTCCCGGTACTCCTACGAGCAGTACTTC,CPSSSRYSYEQYF
TRBJ2-7,TRBV18,few,TRBD1,TGTGCCAGCTCACCACTTTCCGGGACAGGACGCTACGAGCAGTACTTC,CASSPLSGTGRYEQYF
TRBJ2-5,TRBV5-1,many,.,TGTGCCAGCAGTTTCGAAGAGACCCAGTACTTC,CASSFEETQYF
TRBJ2-3,TRBV28,many,TRBD1,TGTGCCAGCAGCCAACCTAGGACAGGGAGCACAGATACGCAGTATTTT,CASSQPRTGSTDTQYF
TRBJ2-1,TRBV4-1,.,.,TGCGCCAGCAGCCAAGAAGGAGGGAGGAGTGGTGAGCAGTTCTTC,CASSQEGGRSGEQFF
TRBJ1-1,TRBV12-3/TRBV12-4,many,TRBD1,TGTGCCAGCAGCCGACAGGGGATGAACACTGAAGCTTTCTTT,CASSRQGMNTEAFF
TRBJ2-1,TRBV20-1,few,.,TGCATTGCGATCTCTAGCGCGTCCTACAATGAGCAGTTCTTC,CIAISSASYNEQFF
TRBJ2-2,TRBV4-1,many,.,TGCGCCAGCAGCCAAGCAGCCGCGAACACCGGGGAGCTGTTTTTT,CASSQAAANTGELFF
TRBJ1-5,TRBV4-3,many,.,TGCGCCAGCAGCCAAGATTATGGGGGACAGCCCCAGCATTTT,CASSQDYGGQPQHF
TRBJ2-7,TRBV29-1,many,.,TGCAGCGTCCGCGGGACAATCGCCTACGAGCAGTACTTC,CSVRGTIAYEQYF